Presented here are 5 T cell receptor beta chains from one specimen sequenced in a study of T-cell reconstitution after alpha-beta-depleted transplantation in children. During its preparation, the TCRbeta library received unique molecular identifiers. Using its own MiXCR run on the PCR reads, TCRdb lists one record per CDR3 protein. The sample contains 700,000 or so distinct CDR3 sequences, roughly 14% of which appear only once. This material consisted of PBMCs, taken before TCRalphabeta/CD19-depleted stem cell transplant. All receptors come from a girl aged 2 to 9 with congenital amegakaryocytic thrombocytopenia, due to receive a stem cell transplant.

This clonotype was detected ten times or more. The chain is built from TRBV6-5 and TRBJ1-1; a possible D gene is TRBD1 (5 bases). Germline V gene lookup returns CDR1 MNHEY and CDR2 SVGAGI. V lost 2 bases to trimming and J lost 0 bases, with 7 bases between them. The CDR3 is 14 amino acids. CDR3 residues: CASSYDRMNTEAFF. CDR3 DNA sequence: TGTGCCAGCAGTTACGACAGAATGAACACTGAAGCTTTCTTT.

This clonotype was detected ten times or more. The chain combines TRBV29-1 with TRBJ2-3; 7 bases fit TRBD2. The CDR3 is 16 amino acids. Germline V gives CDR1 SQVTM, CDR2 ANQGSEA. V trimming: 0 bases; J trimming: 4 bases; junction bases outside the gene matches: 10. The DNA of the CDR3 is TGCAGCGTTGAAGACGGGGAACTAGCGATATCAGATACGCAGTATTTT. The encoded protein is CSVEDGELAISDTQYF.

The chain uses TRBV2 and TRBJ2-1; weak D call: TRBD1 (6 bases). The CDR3 runs to 13 residues. Germline CDR1 reads SNHLY; CDR2 reads FYNNEI. V gave up 7 bases and J gave up 10 bases, with 17 bases separating them. The CDR3 sequence: CASKVTGKWEQFF. The CDR3 nucleotides read TGTGCCAGCAAAGTCACAGGGAAATGGGAGCAGTTCTTC.

The chain employs TRBV27 and TRBJ2-1; 12 bases map to TRBD2. The V gene end was trimmed by 3 bases and the J gene end by 6 bases; junction bases not matched to a gene: 3. The CDR3 runs 15 residues. Looked up from germline, CDR1 is MNHEY and CDR2 is SMNVEV (reference sequence). CDR3 nucleotides: TGTGCCAGCAGTTTCGGACTAGCGGGACGCAATGAGCAGTTCTTC. Its protein is CASSFGLAGRNEQFF.

This clonotype was seen ten or more times. The chain carries TRBV6-5 and TRBJ2-5; possibly TRBD2 for D (6 bases). CDR3 length: 14 amino acids. Trimming left V 6 bases short and J 5 bases short, with 16 bases between. Germline loops: CDR1 MNHEY, CDR2 SVGAGI. The CDR3 protein is CASSLTSTVETQYF. The CDR3 bases are TGTGCCAGCAGCCTTACTAGCACCGTGGAGACCCAGTACTTC.